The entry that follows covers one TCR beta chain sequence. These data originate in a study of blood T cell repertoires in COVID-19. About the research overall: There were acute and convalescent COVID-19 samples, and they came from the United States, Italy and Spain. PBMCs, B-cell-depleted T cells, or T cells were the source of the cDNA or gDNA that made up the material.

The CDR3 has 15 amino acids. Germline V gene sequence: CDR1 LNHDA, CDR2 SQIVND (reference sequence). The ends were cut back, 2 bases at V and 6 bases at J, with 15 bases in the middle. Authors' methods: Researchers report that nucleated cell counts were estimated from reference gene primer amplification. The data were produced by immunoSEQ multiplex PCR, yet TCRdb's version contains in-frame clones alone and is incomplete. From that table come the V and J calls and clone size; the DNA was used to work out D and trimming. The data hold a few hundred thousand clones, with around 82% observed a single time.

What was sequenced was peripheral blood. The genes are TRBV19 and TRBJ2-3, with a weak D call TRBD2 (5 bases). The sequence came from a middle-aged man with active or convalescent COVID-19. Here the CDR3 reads CASSIRVGPGDTQYF. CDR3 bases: TGTGCCAGTAGTATAAGGGTAGGGCCGGGGGATACGCAGTATTTT.